The entry below gives a single T cell receptor (beta chain) sequence along with its context. Antigen unknown. The data were obtained in a study of cytomegalovirus exposure and HLA in healthy donors. Study observations and caveats: Some TCR beta chains (164 of them) were listed as cytomegalovirus-associated. Most sequenced TCRs were rare (though some public TCRs occurred in many donors). There were a few CMV-associated chains whose specificity for CMV antigens was confirmed in vitro.

Data came from immunoSEQ multiplex PCR; TCRdb stores just in-frame clones and leaves some out. The table records roughly 80,000 clones, roughly 95% of them present only once. The clonotype originates from a woman between 18 and 29 years old in good health and CMV-seropositive. The sample consisted of PBMCs.

The chain's CDR3 is CASSEASVSTDTQYF. The CDR3, as DNA: TGTGCCAGCAGTGAAGCCTCGGTGAGCACAGATACGCAGTATTTT. The chain has TRBV6-1 and TRBJ2-3; D remains unclear. In germline, CDR1 is MNHNS, CDR2 SASEGT. This CDR3 spans 15 amino acids. Trimming left V 0 bases short and J 0 bases short, with 7 bases between.